This T cell receptor beta chain was sequenced in a study of T cells after yellow fever vaccination. This clonotype came up a few times. The V and J ends lost 0 bases and 0 bases respectively, with 9 bases between them. The CDR3 is 16 amino acids. CDR1 SGHRS and CDR2 YFSETQ come from the germline V gene. Using its own MiXCR run on the 5' RACE reads, TCRdb lists one record per CDR3 protein. This sample has a few hundred thousand distinct CDR3 sequences, with roughly 9% found just once. This clonotype originated in a man aged 18 to 29 who received the YFV17D yellow fever vaccine. The chain combines TRBV5-1 with TRBJ2-2, with D unclear. This specimen consisted of CD4+ T cells sorted from PBMCs, obtained 5 days after the yellow fever booster vaccination. This chain's CDR3 is CASSLAPHANTGELFF. CDR3 DNA sequence: TGCGCCAGCAGCTTGGCCCCTCACGCGAACACCGGGGAGCTGTTTTTT. The whole variable domain, remainder taken from reference TRBV5-1 and TRBJ2-2, is KAGVTQTPRYLIKTRGQQVTLSCSPISGHRSVSWYQQTPGQGLQFLFEYFSETQRNKGNFPGRFSGRQFSNSRSEMNVSTLELGDSALYLCASSLAPHANTGELFFGEGSRLTVL.